A selection of T cell receptor beta chains follows, all from one sample in a study of T cells expressing NK-cell markers. TCRdb processed the 5' RACE reads again and assigns one entry to each CDR3 protein, with no DNA. The sample data list fewer than 400,000 distinct CDR3 sequences. Source material: blood T cells: a sorted CD56 or NKG2C T cell subset, CD4+ or CD8+ T cells, or bulk PBMC T cells (not recorded which). These TCRs come from a woman aged 45-59 years in good health. The CDR3 runs from the conserved cysteine through the conserved F or W.

j_call v_call cdr3_length cdr3_aa
TRBJ2-3 TRBV5-1 14 CASSLEPGADTQYF
TRBJ1-5 TRBV4-1 16 CASSQVISARNQPQHF
TRBJ2-7 TRBV5-1 15 CASSPPLAGGQEQYF
TRBJ2-5 TRBV12-3/TRBV12-4 17 CASSLFRGLAGEQTQYF
TRBJ2-1 TRBV24-1 18 CATSSPGTSGRASSEQFF
TRBJ1-2 TRBV5-1 13 CASSLRTSGGYTF
TRBJ1-2 TRBV19 13 CASGGGSNYGYTF
TRBJ2-1 TRBV7-9 14 CASSLSSLYNEQFF
TRBJ2-1 TRBV5-1 16 CASSLAVGTSGNEQFF
TRBJ2-3 TRBV12-5 16 CASGPGLVGTGDTQYF
TRBJ1-4 TRBV7-9 15 CASSIPWGANEKLFF
TRBJ2-1 TRBV6-2/TRBV6-3 13 CASRRSTGFEQFF
TRBJ1-2 TRBV15 12 CATSSYRGVYTF
TRBJ2-3 TRBV5-1 14 CASSLGQDGDTQYF
TRBJ2-7 TRBV9 14 CASSVGTEPYEQYF
TRBJ2-2 TRBV10-3 15 CAISEFSGSAGELFF
TRBJ2-5 TRBV7-8 14 CASSRAGGLETQYF
TRBJ2-1 TRBV7-9 15 CASSTGQGLVNEQFF
TRBJ2-3 TRBV27 12 CASSSHRVEQYF
TRBJ2-1 TRBV7-2 15 CASTLSRLAGNEQFF
TRBJ2-7 TRBV2 12 CASSNTEYEQYF
TRBJ1-6 TRBV7-9 15 CASSLREPYNSPLHF
TRBJ2-1 TRBV12-3/TRBV12-4 16 CASSPSGRGPTNEQFF
TRBJ2-1 TRBV11-3 15 CASSPITSADNEQFF
TRBJ2-2 TRBV3-1 18 CASSQVKQGPASTGELFF
TRBJ2-7 TRBV29-1 15 CSVADPTGATYEQYF
TRBJ2-7 TRBV6-2/TRBV6-3 17 CASSSRLLRGASYEQYF
TRBJ2-5 TRBV4-2 17 CASSQVLGTSGKETQYF
TRBJ1-4 TRBV12-3/TRBV12-4 14 CASSQSGLEGKLFF
TRBJ2-1 TRBV2 15 CASENGRSSYNEQFF
TRBJ2-3 TRBV20-1 13 CSAVPGLTDTQYF
TRBJ2-1 TRBV15 11 CATSSEYEQFF
TRBJ1-1 TRBV12-3/TRBV12-4 14 CASTQGGGWTEAFF
TRBJ2-1 TRBV7-9 16 CASSGSLGAGDNEQFF
TRBJ2-6 TRBV12-3/TRBV12-4 17 CASFRVAGVSGANVLTF
TRBJ2-4 TRBV20-1 15 CSARVQGEAKNIQYF
TRBJ2-1 TRBV5-5 15 CASSPVQHPYNEQFF
TRBJ1-4 TRBV12-3/TRBV12-4 20 CASSYSRRGYRGATNEKLFF
TRBJ2-5 TRBV7-8 13 CASSLGAVETQYF
TRBJ1-1 TRBV20-1 14 CSARDPGRGSEAFF
TRBJ1-4 TRBV12-3/TRBV12-4 15 CASSRGPRGGEKLFF
TRBJ1-5 TRBV5-6 14 CASSLGQVNQPQHF
TRBJ2-1 TRBV29-1 17 CSVEGLAGSGSYNEQFF
TRBJ1-2 TRBV4-1 16 CASKGGAGGANYGYTF
TRBJ2-3 TRBV4-1 20 CASSQERLAGGLRSTDTQYF
TRBJ2-5 TRBV18 15 CASSPELGAEETQYF
TRBJ1-5 TRBV27 17 CASSLSGPGWGNQPQHF
TRBJ2-1 TRBV9 17 CASSVGTSGGLDNEQFF
TRBJ2-1 TRBV6-4 14 CASSVSGSSNEQFF
TRBJ1-2 TRBV30 18 CAWSGSSRPSPTLYGYTF
TRBJ2-7 TRBV18 14 CASSPRETGGEQYF
TRBJ2-1 TRBV5-1 15 CASSLGQGVYNEQFF
TRBJ2-7 TRBV5-1 15 CASSGDGSYAYEQYF
TRBJ2-7 TRBV5-1 15 CASSLATGRTYEQYF
TRBJ2-2 TRBV20-1 16 CSARDARTANTGELFF
TRBJ2-1 TRBV6-1 14 CASKHSGSFNEQFF